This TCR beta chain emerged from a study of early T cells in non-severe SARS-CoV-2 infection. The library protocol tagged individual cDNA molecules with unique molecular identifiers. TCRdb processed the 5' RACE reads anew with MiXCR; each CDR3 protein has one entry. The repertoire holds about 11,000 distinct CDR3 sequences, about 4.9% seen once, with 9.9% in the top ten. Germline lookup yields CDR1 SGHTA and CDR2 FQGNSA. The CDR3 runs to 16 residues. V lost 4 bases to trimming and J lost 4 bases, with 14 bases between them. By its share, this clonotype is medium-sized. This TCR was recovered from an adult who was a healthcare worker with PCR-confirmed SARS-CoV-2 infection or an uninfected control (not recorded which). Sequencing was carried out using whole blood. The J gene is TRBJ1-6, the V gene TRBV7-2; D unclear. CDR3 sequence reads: CASSYRVPLYNSPLHF. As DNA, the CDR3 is TGTGCCAGCAGCTACCGAGTCCCGTTATATAATTCACCCCTCCACTTT.